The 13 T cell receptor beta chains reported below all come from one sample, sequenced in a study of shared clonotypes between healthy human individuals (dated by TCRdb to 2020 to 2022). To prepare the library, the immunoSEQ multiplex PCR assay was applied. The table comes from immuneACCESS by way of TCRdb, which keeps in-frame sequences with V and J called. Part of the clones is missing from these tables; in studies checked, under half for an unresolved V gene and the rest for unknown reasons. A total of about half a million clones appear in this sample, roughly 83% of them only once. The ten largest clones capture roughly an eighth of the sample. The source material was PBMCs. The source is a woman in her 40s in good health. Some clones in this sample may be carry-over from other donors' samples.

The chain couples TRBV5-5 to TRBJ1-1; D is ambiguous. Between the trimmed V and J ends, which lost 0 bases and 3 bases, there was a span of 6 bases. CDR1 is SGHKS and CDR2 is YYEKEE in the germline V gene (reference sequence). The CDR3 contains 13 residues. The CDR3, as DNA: TGTGCCAGCAGCTTGGGGGGAGACACTGAAGCTTTCTTT. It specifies CASSLGGDTEAFF.

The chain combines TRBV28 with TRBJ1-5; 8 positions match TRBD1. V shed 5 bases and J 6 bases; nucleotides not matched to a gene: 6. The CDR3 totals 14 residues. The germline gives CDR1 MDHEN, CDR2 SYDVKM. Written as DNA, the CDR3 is TGTGCCAGCAGTCTCGACAGGGGTGGTCAGCCCCAGCATTTT. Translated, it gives CASSLDRGGQPQHF.

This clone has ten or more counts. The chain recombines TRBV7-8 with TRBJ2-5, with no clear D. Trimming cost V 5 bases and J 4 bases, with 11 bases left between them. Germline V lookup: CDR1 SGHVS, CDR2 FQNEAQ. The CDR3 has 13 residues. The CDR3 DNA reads TGTGCCAGCAGCCAACTGATAGGAGAGACCCAGTACTTC. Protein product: CASSQLIGETQYF.

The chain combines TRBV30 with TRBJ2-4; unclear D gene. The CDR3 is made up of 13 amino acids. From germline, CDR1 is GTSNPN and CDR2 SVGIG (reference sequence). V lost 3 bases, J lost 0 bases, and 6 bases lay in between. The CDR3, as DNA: TGTGCCTGGAGGCAACTAGCCAAAAACATTCAGTACTTC. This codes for CAWRQLAKNIQYF.

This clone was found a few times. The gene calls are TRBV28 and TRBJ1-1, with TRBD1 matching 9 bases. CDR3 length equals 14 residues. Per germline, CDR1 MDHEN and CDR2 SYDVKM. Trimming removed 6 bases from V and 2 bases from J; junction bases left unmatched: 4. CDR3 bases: TGTGCCAGCAGGGGGGGACAGGGAAACACTGAAGCTTTCTTT. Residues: CASRGGQGNTEAFF.

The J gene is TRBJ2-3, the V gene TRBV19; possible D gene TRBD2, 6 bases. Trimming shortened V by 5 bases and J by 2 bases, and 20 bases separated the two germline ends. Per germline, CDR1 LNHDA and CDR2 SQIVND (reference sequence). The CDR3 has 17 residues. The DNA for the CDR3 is TGTGCCAGTAGTTTCATCTACTTCGCGGGAACCACAGATACGCAGTATTTT. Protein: CASSFIYFAGTTDTQYF.

As DNA, the CDR3 is TGCGCCAGCAGCCAAGGGACAGGGGGAAACTACGAGCAGTACTTC. It encodes CASSQGTGGNYEQYF. The chain links TRBV4-1 to TRBJ2-7; the match to TRBD1 covers 10 bases. Germline V gene lookup returns CDR1 MGHRA and CDR2 YSYEKL. The CDR3 is made up of 15 amino acids. With 1 base clipped from V and 3 bases from J, the junction kept 3 bases outside the gene matches.

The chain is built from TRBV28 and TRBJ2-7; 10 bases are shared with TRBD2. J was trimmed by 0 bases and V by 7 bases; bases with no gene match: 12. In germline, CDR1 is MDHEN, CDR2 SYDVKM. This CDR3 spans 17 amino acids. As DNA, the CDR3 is TGTGCCAGCAAGGAGCGGGAGGGCTCCATCAGCTCCTACGAGCAGTACTTC. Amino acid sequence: CASKEREGSISSYEQYF.

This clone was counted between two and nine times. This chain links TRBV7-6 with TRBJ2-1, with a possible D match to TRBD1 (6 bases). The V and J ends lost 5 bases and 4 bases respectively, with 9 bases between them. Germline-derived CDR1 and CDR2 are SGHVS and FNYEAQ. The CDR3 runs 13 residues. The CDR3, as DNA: TGTGCCAGCAGCGGGGACACATACAATGAGCAGTTCTTC. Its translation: CASSGDTYNEQFF.

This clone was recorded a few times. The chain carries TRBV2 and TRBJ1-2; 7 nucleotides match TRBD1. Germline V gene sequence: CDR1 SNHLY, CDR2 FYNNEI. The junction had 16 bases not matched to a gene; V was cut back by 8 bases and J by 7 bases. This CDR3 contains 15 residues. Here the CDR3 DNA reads TGTGCCAGCGGGGAGGGGGCCCTGACAGGACGTGGCTACACCTTC. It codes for CASGEGALTGRGYTF.

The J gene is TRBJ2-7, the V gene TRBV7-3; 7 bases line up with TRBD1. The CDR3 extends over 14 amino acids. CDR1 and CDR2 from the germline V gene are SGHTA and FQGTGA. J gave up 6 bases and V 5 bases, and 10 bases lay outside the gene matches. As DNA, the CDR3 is TGTGCCAGCAGCCCACGGACAGGTAACTCCGAGCAGTACTTC. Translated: CASSPRTGNSEQYF.

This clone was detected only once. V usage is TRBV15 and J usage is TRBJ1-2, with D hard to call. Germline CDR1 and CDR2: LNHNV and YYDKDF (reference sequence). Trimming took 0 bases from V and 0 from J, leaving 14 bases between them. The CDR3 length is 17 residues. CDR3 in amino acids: CATSRDRIARPNYGYTF. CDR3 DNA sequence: TGTGCCACCAGCAGAGATCGGATCGCAAGGCCTAACTATGGCTACACCTTC.

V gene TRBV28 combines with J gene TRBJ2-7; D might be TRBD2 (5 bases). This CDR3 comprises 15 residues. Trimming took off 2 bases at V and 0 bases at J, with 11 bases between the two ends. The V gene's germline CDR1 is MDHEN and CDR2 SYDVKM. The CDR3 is CASSLAGTYSYEQYF. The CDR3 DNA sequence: TGTGCCAGCAGTTTAGCGGGTACTTACTCCTACGAGCAGTACTTC.